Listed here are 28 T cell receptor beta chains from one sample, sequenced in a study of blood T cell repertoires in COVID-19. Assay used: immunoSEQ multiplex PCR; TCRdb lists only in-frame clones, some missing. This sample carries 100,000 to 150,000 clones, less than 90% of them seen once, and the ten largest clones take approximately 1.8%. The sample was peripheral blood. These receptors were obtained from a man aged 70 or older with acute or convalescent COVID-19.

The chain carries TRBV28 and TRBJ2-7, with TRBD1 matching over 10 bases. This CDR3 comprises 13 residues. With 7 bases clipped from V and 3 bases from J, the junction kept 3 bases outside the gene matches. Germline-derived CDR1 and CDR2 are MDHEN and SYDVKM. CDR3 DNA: TGTGCCAGCATGACAGGGGGCCTCTACGAGCAGTACTTC. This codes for CASMTGGLYEQYF.

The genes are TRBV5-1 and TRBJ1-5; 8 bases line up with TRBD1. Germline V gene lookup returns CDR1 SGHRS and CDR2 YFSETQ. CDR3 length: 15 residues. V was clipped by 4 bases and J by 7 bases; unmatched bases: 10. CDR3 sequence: CASSPTGVGGQPQHF. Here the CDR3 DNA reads TGCGCCAGCAGCCCGACAGGGGTAGGGGGCCAGCCCCAGCATTTT.

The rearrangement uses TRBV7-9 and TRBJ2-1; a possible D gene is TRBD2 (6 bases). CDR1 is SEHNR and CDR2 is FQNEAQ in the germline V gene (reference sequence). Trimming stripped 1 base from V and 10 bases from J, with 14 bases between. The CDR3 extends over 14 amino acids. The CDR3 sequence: CASSLDGAGNEQFF. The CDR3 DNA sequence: TGTGCCAGCAGCTTAGATGGTGCGGGGAACGAGCAGTTCTTC.

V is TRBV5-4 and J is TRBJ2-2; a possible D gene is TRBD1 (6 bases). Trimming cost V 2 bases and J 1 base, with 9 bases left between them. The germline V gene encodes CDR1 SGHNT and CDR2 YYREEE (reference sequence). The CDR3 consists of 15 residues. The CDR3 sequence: CASSFPGVNTGELFF. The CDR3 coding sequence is TGTGCCAGCAGCTTTCCAGGGGTGAACACCGGGGAGCTGTTTTTT.

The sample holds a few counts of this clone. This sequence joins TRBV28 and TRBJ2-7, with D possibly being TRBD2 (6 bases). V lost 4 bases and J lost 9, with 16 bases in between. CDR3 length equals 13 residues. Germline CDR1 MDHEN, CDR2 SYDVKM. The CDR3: CASSSGGKIGQYF. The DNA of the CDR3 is TGTGCCAGCAGTTCTGGGGGGAAAATCGGGCAGTACTTC.

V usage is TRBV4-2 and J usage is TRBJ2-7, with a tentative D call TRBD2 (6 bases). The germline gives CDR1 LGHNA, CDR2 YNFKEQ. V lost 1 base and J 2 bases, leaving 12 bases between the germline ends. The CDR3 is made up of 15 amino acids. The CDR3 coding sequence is TGTGCCAGCAGCCAAGGTATCGGAGGGGCCTACGAGCAGTACTTC. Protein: CASSQGIGGAYEQYF.

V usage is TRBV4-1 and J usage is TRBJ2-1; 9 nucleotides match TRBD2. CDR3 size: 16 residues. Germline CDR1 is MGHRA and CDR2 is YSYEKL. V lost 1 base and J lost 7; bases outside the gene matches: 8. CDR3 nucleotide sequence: TGCGCCAGCAGCCAAGTGAGAGCGGGGGGTGAGAATGAGCAGTTCTTC. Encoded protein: CASSQVRAGGENEQFF.

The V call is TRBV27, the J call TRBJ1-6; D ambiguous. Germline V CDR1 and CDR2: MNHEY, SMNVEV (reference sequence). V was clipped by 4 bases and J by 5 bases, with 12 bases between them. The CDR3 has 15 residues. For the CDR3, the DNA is TGTGCCAGCAGTTCCCCCCGGGGTAATAATTCACCCCTCCACTTT. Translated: CASSSPRGNNSPLHF.

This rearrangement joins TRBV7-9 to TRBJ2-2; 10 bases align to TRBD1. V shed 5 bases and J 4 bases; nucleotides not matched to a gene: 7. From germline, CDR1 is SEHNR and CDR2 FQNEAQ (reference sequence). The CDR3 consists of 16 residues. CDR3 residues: CASSPDRTGGTGELFF. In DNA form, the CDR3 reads TGTGCCAGCAGCCCGGATCGGACAGGGGGCACCGGGGAGCTGTTTTTT.

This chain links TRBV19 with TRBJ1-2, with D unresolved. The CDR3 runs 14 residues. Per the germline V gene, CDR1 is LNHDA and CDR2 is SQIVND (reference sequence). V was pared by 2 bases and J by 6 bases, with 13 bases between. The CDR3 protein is CASSIPYNGDGYTF. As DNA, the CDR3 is TGTGCCAGTAGTATACCATACAACGGGGATGGCTACACCTTC.

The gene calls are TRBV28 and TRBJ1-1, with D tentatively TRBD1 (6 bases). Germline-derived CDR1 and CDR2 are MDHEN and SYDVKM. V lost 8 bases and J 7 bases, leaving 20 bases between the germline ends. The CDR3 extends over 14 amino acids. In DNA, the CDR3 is TGTGCCAGCCTCTTCGAACAGGGCAGGGGTGAAGCTTTCTTT. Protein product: CASLFEQGRGEAFF.

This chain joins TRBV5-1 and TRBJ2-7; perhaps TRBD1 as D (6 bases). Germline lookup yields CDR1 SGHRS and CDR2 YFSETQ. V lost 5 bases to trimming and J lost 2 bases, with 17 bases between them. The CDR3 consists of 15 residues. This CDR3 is CASRSGTTGTYEQYF. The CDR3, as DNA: TGCGCCAGCAGGTCCGGGACAACAGGGACCTACGAGCAGTACTTC.

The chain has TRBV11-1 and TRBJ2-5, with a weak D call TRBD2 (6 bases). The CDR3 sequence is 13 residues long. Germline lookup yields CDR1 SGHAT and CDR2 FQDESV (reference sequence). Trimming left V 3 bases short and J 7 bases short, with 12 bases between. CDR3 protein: CASSLGGAGTQYF. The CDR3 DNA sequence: TGTGCCAGCAGCTTGGGCGGGGCGGGGACCCAGTACTTC.

CDR3 loop: CATSRDRDRASNQPQHF. CDR3 bases: TGTGCCACCAGCAGAGATCGCGACAGGGCGAGCAATCAGCCCCAGCATTTT. This chain uses TRBV15 with TRBJ1-5, with TRBD1 identical over 7 bases. Germline V lookup: CDR1 LNHNV, CDR2 YYDKDF (reference sequence). The CDR3 covers 17 residues. J was trimmed by 1 base and V by 0 bases; bases with no gene match: 6.

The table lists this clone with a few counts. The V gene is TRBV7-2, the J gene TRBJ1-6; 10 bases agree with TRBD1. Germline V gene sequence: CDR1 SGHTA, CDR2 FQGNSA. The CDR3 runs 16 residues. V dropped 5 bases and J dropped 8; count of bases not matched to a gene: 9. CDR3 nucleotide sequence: TGTGCCAGCAGCGTAACCGGGACAGGGGTTTATTCACCCCTCCACTTT. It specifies CASSVTGTGVYSPLHF.

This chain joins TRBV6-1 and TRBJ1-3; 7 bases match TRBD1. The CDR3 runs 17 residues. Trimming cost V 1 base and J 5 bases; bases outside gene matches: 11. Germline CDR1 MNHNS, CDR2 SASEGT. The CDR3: CASSEVTAVQGRNTIYF. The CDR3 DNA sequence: TGTGCCAGCAGTGAAGTAACGGCCGTACAGGGGAGAAACACCATATATTTT.

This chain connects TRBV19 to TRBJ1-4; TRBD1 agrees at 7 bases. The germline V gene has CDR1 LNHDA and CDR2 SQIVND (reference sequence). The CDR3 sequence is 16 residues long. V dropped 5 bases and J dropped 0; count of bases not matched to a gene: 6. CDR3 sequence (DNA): TGTGCCAGTAGTGTTTGGACAGGCTCAACTAATGAAAAACTGTTTTTT. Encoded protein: CASSVWTGSTNEKLFF.

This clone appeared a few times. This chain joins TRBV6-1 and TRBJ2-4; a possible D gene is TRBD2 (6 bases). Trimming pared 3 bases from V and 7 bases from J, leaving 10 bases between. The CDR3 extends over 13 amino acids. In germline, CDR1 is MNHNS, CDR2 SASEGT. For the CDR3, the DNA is TGTGCCAGCAGTGAGCGGGGCAGGAACATTCAGTACTTC. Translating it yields CASSERGRNIQYF.

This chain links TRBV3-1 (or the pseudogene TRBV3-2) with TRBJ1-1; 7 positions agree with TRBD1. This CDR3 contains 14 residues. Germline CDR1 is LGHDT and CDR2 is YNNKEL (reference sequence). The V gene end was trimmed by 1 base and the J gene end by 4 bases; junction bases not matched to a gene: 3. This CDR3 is CASSQGDSFTEAFF. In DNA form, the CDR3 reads TGTGCCAGCAGCCAAGGGGACAGCTTCACTGAAGCTTTCTTT.

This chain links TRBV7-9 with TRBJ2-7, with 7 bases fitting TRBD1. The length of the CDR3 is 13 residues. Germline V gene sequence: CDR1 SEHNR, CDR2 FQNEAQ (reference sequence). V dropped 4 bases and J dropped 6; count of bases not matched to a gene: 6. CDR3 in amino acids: CASSSQGMGEQYF. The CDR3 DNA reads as TGTGCCAGCAGCTCACAGGGGATGGGCGAGCAGTACTTC.

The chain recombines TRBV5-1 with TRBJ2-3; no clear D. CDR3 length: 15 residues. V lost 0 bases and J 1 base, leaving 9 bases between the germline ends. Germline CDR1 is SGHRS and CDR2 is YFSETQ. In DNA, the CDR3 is TGCGCCAGCAGCTTGGCCCAGGTCCGCACAGATACGCAGTATTTT. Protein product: CASSLAQVRTDTQYF.

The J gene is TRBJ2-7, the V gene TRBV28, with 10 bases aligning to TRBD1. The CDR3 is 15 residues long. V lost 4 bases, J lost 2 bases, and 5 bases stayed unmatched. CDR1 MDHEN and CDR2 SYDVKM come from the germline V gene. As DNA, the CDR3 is TGTGCCAGCAGTTCAGACAGGGGGCGCCCCTACGAGCAGTACTTC. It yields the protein CASSSDRGRPYEQYF.

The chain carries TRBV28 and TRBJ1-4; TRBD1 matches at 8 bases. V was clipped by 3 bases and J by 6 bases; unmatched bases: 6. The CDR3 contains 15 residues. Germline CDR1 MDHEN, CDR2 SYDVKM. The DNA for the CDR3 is TGTGCCAGCAGTTTTCCCGCAGGGGGCCATGAAAAACTGTTTTTT. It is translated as CASSFPAGGHEKLFF.

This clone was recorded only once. CDR3 nucleotides: TGTGCCAGCAGCTTAGGACCCGGGGAGCAGTTCTTC. The encoded protein is CASSLGPGEQFF. The chain employs TRBV11-1 and TRBJ2-1, with D uncertain. The CDR3 extends over 12 amino acids. From germline, CDR1 is SGHAT and CDR2 FQDESV (reference sequence). V was trimmed by 1 base and J by 10 bases, leaving 8 bases between them.

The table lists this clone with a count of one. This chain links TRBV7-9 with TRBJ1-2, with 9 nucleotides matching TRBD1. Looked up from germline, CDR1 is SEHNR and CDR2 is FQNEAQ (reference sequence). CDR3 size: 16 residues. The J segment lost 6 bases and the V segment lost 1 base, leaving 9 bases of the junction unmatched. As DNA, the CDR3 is TGTGCCAGCAGCTTAGATCGGGACAGGGTACGAGATGGCTACACCTTC. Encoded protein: CASSLDRDRVRDGYTF.

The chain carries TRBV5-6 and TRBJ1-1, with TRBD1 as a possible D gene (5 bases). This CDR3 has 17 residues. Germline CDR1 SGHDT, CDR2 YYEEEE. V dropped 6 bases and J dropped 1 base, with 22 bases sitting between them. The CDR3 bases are TGTGCCAGCACCTTACCCGGGACGGGGGGAAGGAACACTGAAGCTTTCTTT. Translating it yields CASTLPGTGGRNTEAFF.

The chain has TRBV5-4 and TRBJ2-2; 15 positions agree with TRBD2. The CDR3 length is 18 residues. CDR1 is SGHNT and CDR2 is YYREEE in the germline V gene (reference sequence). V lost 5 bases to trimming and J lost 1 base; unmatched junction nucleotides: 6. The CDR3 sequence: CASRAGTSGGRNTGELFF. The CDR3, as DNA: TGTGCCAGCAGGGCCGGGACTAGCGGGGGGCGGAACACCGGGGAGCTGTTTTTT.

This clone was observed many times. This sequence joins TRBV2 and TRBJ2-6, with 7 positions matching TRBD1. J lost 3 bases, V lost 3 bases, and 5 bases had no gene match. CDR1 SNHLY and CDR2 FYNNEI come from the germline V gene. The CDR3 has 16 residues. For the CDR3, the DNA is TGTGCCAGCAGTGATGGGGACAGCCGTGGGGCCAACGTCCTGACTTTC. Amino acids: CASSDGDSRGANVLTF.